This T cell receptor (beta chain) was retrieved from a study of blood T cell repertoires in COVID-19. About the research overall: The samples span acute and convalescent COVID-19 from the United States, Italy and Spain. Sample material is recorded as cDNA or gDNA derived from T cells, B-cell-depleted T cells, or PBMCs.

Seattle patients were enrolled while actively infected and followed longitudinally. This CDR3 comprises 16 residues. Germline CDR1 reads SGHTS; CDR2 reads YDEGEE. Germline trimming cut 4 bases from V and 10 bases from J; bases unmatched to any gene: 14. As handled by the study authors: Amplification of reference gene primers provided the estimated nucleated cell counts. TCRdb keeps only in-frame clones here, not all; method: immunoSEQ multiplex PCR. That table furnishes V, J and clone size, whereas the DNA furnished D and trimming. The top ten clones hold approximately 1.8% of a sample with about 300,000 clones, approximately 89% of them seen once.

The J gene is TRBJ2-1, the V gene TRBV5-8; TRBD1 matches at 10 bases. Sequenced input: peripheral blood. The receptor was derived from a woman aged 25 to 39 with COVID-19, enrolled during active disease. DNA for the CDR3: TGTGCCAGCAGCCACCGGGACAGGGGCAGCGGGGGAGAGCAGTTCTTC. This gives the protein CASSHRDRGSGGEQFF.